A selection of T cell receptor beta chains follows, all from one sample in a study of OX40 agonist ivuxolimab in advanced cancers. Only in-frame clones appear in the TCRdb table, and some are missing; sequencing was by immunoSEQ multiplex PCR. The data contain some 86,000 clones, around 91% of them seen just once; the ten biggest clones take up less than 0.35%. Sequences were derived from CD4+ or CD8+ T cells sorted from blood, sampled in a trial of the OX40 agonist ivuxolimab. The source is an adult with an advanced solid tumor such as melanoma, head and neck, liver or kidney cancer. CDR3s include the opening cysteine and the closing phenylalanine or tryptophan. Each record gives: V gene, D gene, clone size, J gene, CDR3 DNA, CDR3 protein. A D gene is named only where the DNA matches it firmly. Rows give clone size only sometimes, using once, few, many, or a class for an expanded clone.

>TRBV18|.|.|TRBJ2-3
TGTGCCAGCTCACCGCGGCAGGGTGTTTTTTCTAGCACAGATACGCAGTATTTT
CASSPRQGVFSSTDTQYF
>TRBV4-1|.|.|TRBJ2-2
TGCGCCAGCAGCCGGGGGGCGGGGGCTGACGGGGAGCTGTTTTTT
CASSRGAGADGELFF
>TRBV28|.|.|TRBJ1-6
TGTGCCAGCAGTTTTCGCAGCCTATCCTCACCCCTCCACTTT
CASSFRSLSSPLHF
>TRBV30|.|.|TRBJ1-5
TGTGCCTGGAGTGTAGGCGGTTCCAGCAATCAGCCCCAGCATTTT
CAWSVGGSSNQPQHF
>TRBV14|.|.|TRBJ2-1
TGTGCCAGCAGCCAGGTTAGACAGAAGCAGTTCTTC
CASSQVRQKQFF
>TRBV2|.|.|TRBJ2-3
TGTGCCAGCAGTCTACAGCCTAACCCGGGCACAGATACGCAGTATTTT
CASSLQPNPGTDTQYF
>TRBV4-2|.|.|TRBJ2-5
TGTGCCAGCAGCATAAATCAGGGGGGGACCCAGTACTTC
CASSINQGGTQYF
>TRBV18|.|.|TRBJ2-3
TGTGCCAGCTCACCGCGGGGGCAGGCTTTAACAGATACGCAGTATTTT
CASSPRGQALTDTQYF
>TRBV5-4|TRBD2|.|TRBJ2-1
TGTGCCAGCAGAAGCGGGGGGTCTACTTATAATGAGCAGTTCTTC
CASRSGGSTYNEQFF
>TRBV20-1|.|.|TRBJ2-3
TGCAGTGCTAGCCGGGATACGCAGTATTTT
CSASRDTQYF
>TRBV28|.|.|TRBJ1-6
TGTGCCAGCAGGGTCGGATACAGTGGGAATTCACCCCTCCACTTT
CASRVGYSGNSPLHF
>TRBV7-7|TRBD2|.|TRBJ2-5
TGTGCTAGCAGCTCGGGACTAGCGGGTCCCCAAGAGACCCAGTACTTC
CASSSGLAGPQETQYF
>TRBV6-5|.|.|TRBJ1-3
TGTGCCAGCAGACGACCGGATAGGGGAAACACCATATATTTT
CASRRPDRGNTIYF
>TRBV2|.|.|TRBJ1-1
TGTGCCAGAGGCATAGATTACACTGAAGCTTTCTTT
CARGIDYTEAFF
>TRBV10-1|.|.|TRBJ1-1
TGCGCCAGCAGGGGTACGCTCAACACTGAAGCTTTCTTT
CASRGTLNTEAFF
>TRBV6-1|.|.|TRBJ1-2
TGTGCCAGCAGTGTGGGCGCGAACTATGGCTACACCTTC
CASSVGANYGYTF
>TRBV5-4|.|.|TRBJ1-5
TGTGCCAGCAGTCGGCTGGGAGGGCAAGGGAGCAATCAGCCCCAGCATTTT
CASSRLGGQGSNQPQHF
>TRBV4-1|TRBD1|.|TRBJ2-5
TGCGCCAGCAGCCAGACCGGGACAGAGGAGACCCAGTACTTC
CASSQTGTEETQYF
>TRBV7-2|TRBD2|.|TRBJ2-1
TGTGCCAGCAGCATCCTAGCGGGGGACTACAATGAGCAGTTCTTC
CASSILAGDYNEQFF
>TRBV5-1|.|once|TRBJ1-1
TGCGCCAGCAGCGGGGGGACGGCTCGCACTGAAGCCTTCTTT
CASSGGTARTEAFF
>TRBV19|.|.|TRBJ2-5
TGTGCCAGTAGTCCCTCGGGGGCTGCGACCCAGTACTTC
CASSPSGAATQYF
>TRBV21-1|.|once|TRBJ1-2
TGTGCCAGCACCCCCCTCCCCCGGGACCGGTGGTATGGCTACACCTTC
CASTPLPRDRWYGYTF
>TRBV28|TRBD1|.|TRBJ1-1
TGTGCCAGCAGGTCCGGACAGGGTTTTAACACTGAAGCTTTCTTT
CASRSGQGFNTEAFF
>TRBV19|TRBD2|.|TRBJ2-2
TGTGCCAGTAGGACGACTAGCGGGGGGATGATCGGGGAGCTGTTTTTT
CASRTTSGGMIGELFF
>TRBV2|.|.|TRBJ2-3
TGTGCCAGCAGTGCTAAACTAAGCACAGATACGCAGTATTTT
CASSAKLSTDTQYF
>TRBV7-2|.|.|TRBJ1-1
TGTGCCAGCAGCTTAGTAAATCCTCTGAACACTGAAGCTTTCTTT
CASSLVNPLNTEAFF
>TRBV18|TRBD1|.|TRBJ2-4
TGTGCCAGCTCACCCCAGACAGGGTTGAACATTCAGTACTTC
CASSPQTGLNIQYF
>TRBV6-1|TRBD1|.|TRBJ1-1
TGTGCCAGCAGTGAGGGACAGGGGGTAGGGTATACTGAAGCTTTCTTT
CASSEGQGVGYTEAFF
>TRBV5-1|TRBD2|.|TRBJ2-1
TGCGCCAGCAGCCCGGGACTAGCGGGGGGGTCCTACAATGAGCAGTTCTTC
CASSPGLAGGSYNEQFF
>TRBV29-1|.|.|TRBJ1-3
TGCAGCGGTGGGACGCCGCCTGGAAACACCATATATTTT
CSGGTPPGNTIYF
>TRBV30|.|.|TRBJ1-5
TGTGCCTGGAGTGTACAAGGTAGCAATCAGCCCCAGCATTTT
CAWSVQGSNQPQHF
>TRBV5-1|.|once|TRBJ1-6
TGCGCCAGCGGGGATGGACAGACTCCTTCACCCCTCCACTTT
CASGDGQTPSPLHF
>TRBV18|.|.|TRBJ1-1
TGTGCCAGCTCACCACCAGGGTTGCGGAGCACTGAAGCTTTCTTT
CASSPPGLRSTEAFF
>TRBV18|.|.|TRBJ1-5
TGTGCCAGCTCACCCGGGGGCGGCAAGCCCCAGCATTTT
CASSPGGGKPQHF
>TRBV19|TRBD2|.|TRBJ2-3
TGTGCCAGTACCGACCGGGCGGGGGGATACACAGATACGCAGTATTTT
CASTDRAGGYTDTQYF
>TRBV6-6|.|.|TRBJ1-1
TGTGCCAGCAGAAACACCGGGCCGGCGGCTTTCTTT
CASRNTGPAAFF